This T cell receptor beta chain derives from a study of blood T cells in healthy people across ages. Looking at the study overall: There was about one barcoded beta molecule captured by template switching per two T cells.

The table lists this clonotype with a few counts. Its cognate antigen is unknown. The CDR3 spans 14 residues. Germline trimming cut 2 bases from V and 9 bases from J; bases unmatched to any gene: 3. The V gene's germline CDR1 is SGHTA and CDR2 FQGNSA. Study-level results: Roughly linear age-related decline in beta diversity appeared, significant by age roughly 40.

A J-beta primer mix and a sample-barcoded 5' primer were used in a second PCR of about 7 to 11 cycles. Each CDR3 protein gets one entry after TCRdb re-called the 5' RACE reads with MiXCR. Here the sample spans about 930,000 distinct CDR3 sequences, 29% being singletons. The same data also contributed to another study, on T cells of mothers and their children. This second study says: Both sample barcodes and 2-4 random nucleotides came from the M1S primer of the second PCR. Each child contributed approximately 3 million TCR beta CDR3 reads, while each mother contributed over 10 million.

The TCR was taken from a woman in her thirties or forties in good health. The sequencing sample was made of blood. V is TRBV7-2 and J is TRBJ2-1; 11 bases are a match to TRBD2. CDR3 sequence (DNA): TGTGCCAGCAGCTTAAAACTAGCGGGGGCTGAGCAGTTCTTC. As protein: CASSLKLAGAEQFF. The full variable domain, in which reference TRBV7-2 and TRBJ2-1 provide the parts outside the CDR3, is GAGVSQSPSNKVTEKGKDVELRCDPISGHTALYWYRQSLGQGLEFLIYFQGNSAPDKSGLPSDRFSAERTGGSVSTLTIQRTQQEDSAVYLCASSLKLAGAEQFFGPGTRLTVL.